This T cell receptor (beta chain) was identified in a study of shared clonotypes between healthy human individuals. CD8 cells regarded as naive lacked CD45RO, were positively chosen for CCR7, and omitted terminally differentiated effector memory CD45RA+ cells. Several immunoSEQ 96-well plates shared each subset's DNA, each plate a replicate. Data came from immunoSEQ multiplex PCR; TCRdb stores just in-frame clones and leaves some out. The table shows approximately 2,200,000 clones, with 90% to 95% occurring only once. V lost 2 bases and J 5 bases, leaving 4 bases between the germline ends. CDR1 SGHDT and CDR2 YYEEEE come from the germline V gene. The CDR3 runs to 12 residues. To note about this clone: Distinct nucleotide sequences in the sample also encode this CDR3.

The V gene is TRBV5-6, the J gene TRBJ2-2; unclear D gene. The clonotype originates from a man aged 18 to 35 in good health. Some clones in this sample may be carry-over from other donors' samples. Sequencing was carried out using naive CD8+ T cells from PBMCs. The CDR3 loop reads CASSLTTGELFF. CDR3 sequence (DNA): TGTGCCAGCAGCTTAACGACCGGGGAGCTGTTTTTT.